A single sample is the source of the 12 T cell receptor beta chains below, sequenced in a study of cytomegalovirus exposure and HLA in healthy donors. Primers for the PCR totalled 60 Vbeta and 13 Jbeta. This table comes from immunoSEQ multiplex PCR, and its TCRdb copy is limited to in-frame clones, with some not included. The repertoire includes 120,000 or so clones, 80% of them detected once, and 3.3% sits in the top ten. The sample consisted of PBMCs. The receptors derive from a male donor in good health and CMV-seronegative.

This clone was observed a handful of times. Here the CDR3 reads CASSPSRGVAFF. The CDR3, as DNA: TGTGCCAGCAGCCCCAGTCGCGGTGTAGCTTTCTTT. This rearrangement joins TRBV7-2 to TRBJ1-1; D remains ambiguous. This CDR3 has 12 amino acids. Germline CDR1 SGHTA, CDR2 FQGNSA. The V end was cut by 5 bases, the J end by 10 bases, with 14 bases between.

The chain combines TRBV7-8 with TRBJ2-7; 8 nucleotides agree with TRBD1. J was trimmed by 2 bases and V by 0 bases; bases with no gene match: 15. CDR3 length: 19 residues. CDR1 SGHVS and CDR2 FQNEAQ come from the germline V gene. The CDR3 DNA reads as TGTGCCAGCAGCTTAGCCTGGACAGGGAAGGGCCATGGTGCCTACGAGCAGTACTTC. Translated: CASSLAWTGKGHGAYEQYF.

The CDR3 DNA is TGTGCCTGGAGTGATCGGGGAGTTGGCTCCTACGAGCAGTACTTC. It specifies CAWSDRGVGSYEQYF. The chain is built from TRBV30 and TRBJ2-7, with D possibly being TRBD2 (5 bases). This CDR3 comprises 15 residues. V was pared by 1 base and J by 0 bases, with 13 bases between. Germline V gene data show CDR1 as GTSNPN and CDR2 as SVGIG (reference sequence).

The chain has TRBV19 and TRBJ1-5; D ambiguous. Germline values: CDR1 LNHDA, CDR2 SQIVND (reference sequence). V lost 4 bases, J lost 4 bases, and 5 bases lay in between. The CDR3 covers 12 residues. This chain's CDR3 is CASSTLNQPQHF. The CDR3 nucleotides are TGTGCCAGTAGTACCTTAAATCAGCCCCAGCATTTT.

The sample holds one count of this clone. An end of the junction does not agree with germline; a read error may underlie this. This chain joins TRBV7-9 and TRBJ2-7, with D uncertain. Germline V CDR1 and CDR2: SEHNR, FQNEAQ (reference sequence). The CDR3 spans 12 residues. CDR3 loop: CSSSPSFYEQYF. CDR3 DNA: TGTTCCAGCAGCCCCTCCTTCTACGAGCAGTACTTC.

As regards this clone: Other DNA sequences of this sample code for an identical CDR3. The rearrangement links TRBV6-4 to TRBJ2-2; TRBD2 agrees at 8 bases. The CDR3 spans 13 residues. Germline V lookup: CDR1 MRHNA, CDR2 SNTAGT. Losses at the gene ends were 6 bases for V and 3 bases for J; bases not matched to a gene: 0. The chain's CDR3 is CASSGGDTGELFF. The CDR3 region has the DNA TGTGCCAGCAGCGGGGGGGACACCGGGGAGCTGTTTTTT.

The chain employs TRBV11-2 and TRBJ2-7, with 11 bases that match TRBD2. CDR1 SGHAT and CDR2 FQNNGV come from the germline V gene. This CDR3 spans 15 amino acids. Trimming cost V 6 bases and J 3 bases; bases outside gene matches: 7. The CDR3, as DNA: TGTGCCAGCAGACAACCGGGACTAGCGGTCTACGAGCAGTACTTC. Translation: CASRQPGLAVYEQYF. The full variable domain, rest sourced from reference TRBV11-2 and TRBJ2-7, is EAGVAQSPRYKIIEKRQSVAFWCNPISGHATLYWYQQILGQGPKLLIQFQNNGVVDDSQLPKDRFSAERLKGVDSTLKIQPAKLEDSAVYLCASRQPGLAVYEQYFGPGTRLTVT.

This clone has a handful of counts. V and J are TRBV10-1 and TRBJ1-1; a possible D gene is TRBD1 (5 bases). The CDR3 covers 12 residues. Trimming stripped 7 bases from V and 4 bases from J, with 10 bases between. Per the germline V gene, CDR1 is WNHNN and CDR2 is SYGVQD (reference sequence). The CDR3 is CASNAGGTEAFF. CDR3 in DNA: TGCGCCAGCAATGCGGGGGGCACTGAAGCTTTCTTT.

CDR3 coding DNA: TGTGCCAGCAGAAACAGCCTTGAAGCTTTCTTT. This sequence encodes CASRNSLEAFF. The chain uses TRBV11-2 and TRBJ1-1; D is unresolved. V was trimmed by 6 bases and J by 7 bases, leaving 9 bases between them. Germline loops: CDR1 SGHAT, CDR2 FQNNGV. CDR3 length: 11 residues.

The chain links TRBV10-3 to TRBJ1-4, with 10 nucleotides matching TRBD1. This CDR3 has 13 amino acids. The germline V gene encodes CDR1 ENHRY and CDR2 SYGVKD. Trimming at V came to 10 bases and at J to 5 bases, leaving 4 bases not matched to a gene. CDR3 bases: TGTGCCAGCGGACAGGGGGAAAATGAAAAACTGTTTTTT. Its translation is CASGQGENEKLFF.

The chain carries TRBV9 and TRBJ2-5; 16 bases line up with TRBD2. The V segment lost 1 base and the J segment 2 bases; nucleotides outside the gene matches: 5. The CDR3 spans 18 residues. Germline V gene sequence: CDR1 SGDLS, CDR2 YYNGEE. The CDR3 is CASSVRPGLAGGQETQYF. The CDR3, as DNA: TGTGCCAGCAGCGTACGACCGGGACTAGCGGGAGGGCAAGAGACCCAGTACTTC. Filled out from reference TRBV9 and TRBJ2-5, the complete variable domain reads DSGVTQTPKHLITATGQRVTLRCSPRSGDLSVYWYQQSLDQGLQFLIQYYNGEERAKGNILERFSAQQFPDLHSELNLSSLELGDSALYFCASSVRPGLAGGQETQYFGPGTRLLVL.

The rearrangement joins TRBV5-1 to TRBJ2-1, with 13 nucleotides matching TRBD2. This CDR3 is 17 amino acids long. The J segment lost 5 bases and the V segment lost 7 bases, leaving 12 bases of the junction unmatched. Germline CDR1 is SGHRS and CDR2 is YFSETQ. CDR3 DNA: TGCGCCAGCGCCACCGGGACTAGCGGGGCCACAGACAATGAGCAGTTCTTC. The encoded protein is CASATGTSGATDNEQFF.